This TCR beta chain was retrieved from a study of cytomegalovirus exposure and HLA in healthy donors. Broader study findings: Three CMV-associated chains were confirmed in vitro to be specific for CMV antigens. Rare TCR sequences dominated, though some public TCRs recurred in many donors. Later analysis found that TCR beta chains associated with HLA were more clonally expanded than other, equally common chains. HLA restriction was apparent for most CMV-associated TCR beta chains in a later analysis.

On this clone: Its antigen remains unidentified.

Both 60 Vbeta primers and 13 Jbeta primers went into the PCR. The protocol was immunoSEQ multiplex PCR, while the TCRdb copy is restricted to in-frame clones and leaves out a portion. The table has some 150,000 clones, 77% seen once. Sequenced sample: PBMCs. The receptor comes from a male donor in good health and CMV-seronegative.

In DNA, the CDR3 is TGTGCCAGCAGCCAAGATCAGGGGAGGGCAGATACGCAGTATTTT. It specifies CASSQDQGRADTQYF. V usage is TRBV4-2 and J usage is TRBJ2-3; possibly TRBD2 for D (7 bases). Germline V gene data show CDR1 as LGHNA and CDR2 as YNFKEQ. Trimming cost V 0 bases and J 4 bases, with 11 bases left between them. The CDR3 contains 15 residues.